The 7 T cell receptor beta chains below come from one sample, sequenced in a study of T-cell memory formation after mild COVID-19. From the 5' RACE reads, TCRdb called clonotypes with MiXCR, one entry per CDR3 protein. The sample has roughly 310,000 distinct CDR3 sequences; approximately 15% are singletons. Sequences were obtained from PBMCs or a T cell subset sorted from them (not recorded which). Receptors were obtained from a young man who had mild COVID-19 (a few samples of this study predate the infection). Cell type and time point are not known.

The gene calls are TRBV5-1 and TRBJ2-5, with 8 bases aligning to TRBD1. The CDR3 spans 16 residues. Trimming at V came to 0 bases and at J to 4 bases, leaving 8 bases not matched to a gene. In germline, CDR1 is SGHRS, CDR2 YFSETQ. As DNA, the CDR3 is TGCGCCAGCAGCTTGGCCCCAGGGGGCCAGGGAGAGACCCAGTACTTC. Translated, it gives CASSLAPGGQGETQYF.

This sequence joins TRBV5-1 and TRBJ1-2; D may be TRBD1 (5 bases). The V end lost 4 bases, the J end lost 11 bases, and 18 bases lay between the germline ends. Per germline, CDR1 SGHRS and CDR2 YFSETQ. The CDR3 has 13 residues. CDR3 in DNA: TGCGCCAGCAGCACCGGGGGGGACGGGGTGTACACCTTC. Translation: CASSTGGDGVYTF.

The V gene is TRBV5-4, the J gene TRBJ2-2, with TRBD2 matching over 15 bases. The CDR3 is 17 amino acids. Germline values: CDR1 SGHNT, CDR2 YYREEE (reference sequence). V was clipped by 4 bases and J by 3 bases; unmatched bases: 4. In DNA, the CDR3 is TGTGCCAGCAGCCGGACTAGCGGGGGGGTGCACACCGGGGAGCTGTTTTTT. Protein product: CASSRTSGGVHTGELFF.

This clonotype was picked up a small number of times. This rearrangement joins TRBV7-2 to TRBJ2-2; either TRBD1 or TRBD2 may supply D (5 bases each). Germline values: CDR1 SGHTA, CDR2 FQGNSA. This CDR3 has 16 amino acids. Between the trimmed V and J ends, which lost 1 base and 1 base, there was a span of 10 bases. CDR3 loop: CASSLGGSRNTGELFF. Written as DNA, the CDR3 is TGTGCCAGCAGCTTAGGGGGGAGCAGGAACACCGGGGAGCTGTTTTTT.

The chain has TRBV9 and TRBJ2-5, with D unclear. Germline CDR1 SGDLS, CDR2 YYNGEE. The ends were cut back, 0 bases at V and 0 bases at J, with 6 bases in the middle. CDR3 size: 14 residues. The CDR3 sequence is CASSVGTYQETQYF. The CDR3 region has the DNA TGTGCCAGCAGCGTAGGCACATACCAAGAGACCCAGTACTTC.

This clonotype was seen more than once but under ten times. The V call is TRBV6-5, the J call TRBJ1-1; TRBD1 matches at 11 bases. The CDR3 has 13 amino acids. Germline CDR1 and CDR2: MNHEY and SVGAGI. V dropped 2 bases and J dropped 14; count of bases not matched to a gene: 7. The CDR3 DNA is TGTGCCAGCAGTTACACCGGGACAGGGGGGAGCTTCTTT. Translation: CASSYTGTGGSFF.

This clonotype was counted between two and nine times. The genes are TRBV4-3 and TRBJ1-6, with D perhaps TRBD1 (6 bases). Trimming shortened V by 3 bases and J by 4 bases, and 16 bases separated the two germline ends. From germline, CDR1 is LGHNA and CDR2 YSLEER. The CDR3 covers 17 residues. This chain's CDR3 is CASSQTSGAGYNSPLHF. DNA for the CDR3: TGCGCCAGCAGCCAGACCTCAGGGGCTGGGTATAATTCACCCCTCCACTTT.